This T cell receptor (beta chain) was identified during a study of cytotoxic CD8 clonotypes in ibrutinib-treated CLL. At the level of the study: Patients: some 11 relapsed/refractory, about 14 treatment-naive, fewer than 18 IGHV unmutated.

The protocol was immunoSEQ multiplex PCR, while the TCRdb copy is restricted to in-frame clones and leaves out a portion. The sample yields under 300,000 clones, more than 70% seen once. Per the germline V gene, CDR1 is SGHVS and CDR2 is FQNEAQ. V dropped 1 base and J dropped 1 base, with 8 bases sitting between them. The CDR3 runs to 15 residues. V gene TRBV7-8 combines with J gene TRBJ1-3, with D possibly TRBD1 on 6 matching bases. Sequences were derived from PBMCs, sampled at disease progression, from a patient treated with ibrutinib. This clonotype was obtained from a human donor with chronic lymphocytic leukemia. The CDR3 sequence is CASSLDRASGNTIYF. The CDR3 nucleotides are TGTGCCAGCAGCTTAGACAGGGCGTCTGGAAACACCATATATTTT.